The clone carrying this T cell receptor beta chain was recorded once. Its specificity is unknown. The sample belongs to a study of T cells after posttransplantation cyclophosphamide. Findings of the study overall: Later blood repertoires were often dominated by clones from the donor CD8+ memory compartment.

There are 16 residues in the CDR3. Deletions cut 2 bases from V and 1 base from J, with 12 bases between. The germline gives CDR1 MGHRA, CDR2 YSYEKL. Profiling relied on immunoSEQ multiplex PCR, and the TCRdb table lists in-frame clones only, not all of them. The top ten hold about 2.7% of the sample, which has some 47,000 clones, about 86% seen once. The sample was PBMCs. The chain employs TRBV4-1 and TRBJ2-1, with no clear D. The TCR comes from a man aged 25 to 45 with a blood cancer, CMV-positive, and with a related stem cell donor. In nucleotides, the CDR3 is TGCGCCAGCAGCCAATCAGCAGGCAAGTCCTACAATGAGCAGTTCTTC. Its translation is CASSQSAGKSYNEQFF.